Below, one T cell receptor (beta chain) is given with its context. Its target is not known. The record originates from a study of cytomegalovirus exposure and HLA in healthy donors. Study-level results: TCR sequences were mostly rare, though some public TCRs occurred in many donors. An analysis done earlier found most TCR beta V segments productive about 87% or about 30% of the time. The investigators catalogued 150 to 200 TCR beta chains as cytomegalovirus-associated. Reportedly, TCR beta sequences accurately predicted HLA-A and HLA-B alleles in most subjects.

The germline gives CDR1 SGHAT, CDR2 FQNNGV. Trimming cost V 2 bases and J 4 bases, with 11 bases left between them. The CDR3 is 14 residues long. In the PCR, 60 Vbeta and 13 Jbeta primers were used. Sequencing was performed with immunoSEQ multiplex PCR; in TCRdb, only in-frame clones are kept and a portion is missing. The sample has 150,000 or so clones; about 72% are singletons. This clonotype was sampled from a man aged 45 to 65 in good health and CMV-seropositive. V usage is TRBV11-2 and J usage is TRBJ2-5; unclear D gene. What was sequenced was PBMCs. CDR3 loop: CASSLTDIRETQYF. The CDR3, as DNA: TGTGCCAGCAGCTTAACAGATATTCGAGAGACCCAGTACTTC.